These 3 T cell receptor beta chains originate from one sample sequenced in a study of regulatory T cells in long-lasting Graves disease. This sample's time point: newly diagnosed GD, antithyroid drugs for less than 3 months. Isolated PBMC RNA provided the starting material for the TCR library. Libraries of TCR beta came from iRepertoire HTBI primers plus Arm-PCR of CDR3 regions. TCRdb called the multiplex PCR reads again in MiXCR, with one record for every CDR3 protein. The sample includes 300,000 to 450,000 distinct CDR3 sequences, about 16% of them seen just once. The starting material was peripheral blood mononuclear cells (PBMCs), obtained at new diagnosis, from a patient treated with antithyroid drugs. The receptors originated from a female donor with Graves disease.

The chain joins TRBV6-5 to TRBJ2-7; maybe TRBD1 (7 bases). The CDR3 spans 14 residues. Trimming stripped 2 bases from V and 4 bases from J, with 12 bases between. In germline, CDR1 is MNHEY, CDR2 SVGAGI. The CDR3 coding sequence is TGTGCCAGCAGTTACGGAGGGGGCCGGTACGAGCAGTACTTC. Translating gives CASSYGGGRYEQYF.

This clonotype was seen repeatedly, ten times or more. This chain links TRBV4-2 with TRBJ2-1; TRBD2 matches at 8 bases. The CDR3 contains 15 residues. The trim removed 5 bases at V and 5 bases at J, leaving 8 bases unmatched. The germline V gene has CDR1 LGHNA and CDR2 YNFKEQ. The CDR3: CASSRSGSTNNEQFF. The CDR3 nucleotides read TGTGCCAGCAGCAGGAGCGGGAGCACAAACAATGAGCAGTTCTTC.

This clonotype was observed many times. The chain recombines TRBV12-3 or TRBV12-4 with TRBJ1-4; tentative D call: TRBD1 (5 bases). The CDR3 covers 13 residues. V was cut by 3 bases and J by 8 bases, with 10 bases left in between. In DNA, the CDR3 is TGTGCCAGCAGTTTTGGCCAGGGCGAAAAACTGTTTTTT. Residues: CASSFGQGEKLFF.